The clone carrying this TCR beta chain was observed at least ten times. Amplified regions were TCR beta CDR3 sequences from RNA transcripts. The HTBI primer set drove a first-round RT-PCR of the TCR CDR3. One entry per CDR3 protein, called by TCRdb with MiXCR from the multiplex PCR reads. The repertoire includes some 720,000 distinct CDR3 sequences, about 15% of them detected once, and approximately 8.4% sits in the top ten. Germline V gene lookup returns CDR1 LNHDA and CDR2 SQIVND (reference sequence). CDR3 size: 15 residues. Trimming shortened V by 5 bases and J by 0 bases, and 14 bases separated the two germline ends. The sample is drawn from a study of T cells in Graves' hyperthyroidism and ophthalmopathy.

This chain links TRBV19 with TRBJ2-7, with D tentatively TRBD1 (7 bases). Sequencing input: blood. The TCR comes from a man aged 18 to 29 with Graves' hyperthyroidism. CDR3 DNA: TGTGCCAGTAGTGTAAACAGGGGACTCTCCTACGAGCAGTACTTC. Its protein product is CASSVNRGLSYEQYF.